The sequence of this T cell receptor (beta chain) was determined in a study of Ad26.COV2.S vaccination and SARS-CoV-2 variants. Across the whole study: Trial arm assignment for the donor was COV1001 Ad26.COV2.S. Study results and caveats: Vaccine recipients posted higher spike-specific TCR breadth than their placebo counterparts.

Trimming shortened V by 4 bases and J by 5 bases, and 13 bases separated the two germline ends. The CDR3 sequence is 14 residues long. Germline loops: CDR1 SGHRS, CDR2 YFSETQ. The sample's treatment: approximately 18 received Ad26.COV2.S at low or high dose, single or two shots; about 5 received placebo; per-sample allocation not given. All samples were drawn on day 63, counting from the first vaccine or placebo injection. Expression of Wuhan-strain SARS-CoV-2 spike came from the Ad26 vector that formed the vaccine. As for this clone: As yet, its antigen is unknown.

The assay was immunoSEQ multiplex PCR, and TCRdb's table has in-frame clones only and misses some. The data show 300,000 to 400,000 clones, with 65% to 90% seen just once and around a tenth held by the top ten. The sample consisted of peripheral blood, taken in a trial of Ad26.COV2.S vaccine versus placebo. The chain employs TRBV5-1 and TRBJ2-1; D is perhaps TRBD1 or TRBD2 (5 bases each). This receptor was taken from a person aged 18-60 years who received the Ad26.COV2.S COVID-19 vaccine or a placebo. CDR3 loop: CASSRQGENNEQFF. The CDR3 DNA reads TGCGCCAGCAGCCGGCAGGGAGAGAACAATGAGCAGTTCTTC. Using reference TRBV5-1 and TRBJ2-1 for the parts outside the CDR3, the full variable domain is KAGVTQTPRYLIKTRGQQVTLSCSPISGHRSVSWYQQTPGQGLQFLFEYFSETQRNKGNFPGRFSGRQFSNSRSEMNVSTLELGDSALYLCASSRQGENNEQFFGPGTRLTVL.